These 10 T cell receptor beta chains were all obtained from the same sample, sequenced in a study of shared clonotypes between healthy human individuals. Repertoires were generated with immunoSEQ multiplex PCR, while TCRdb's copy carries only in-frame clones and drops some. This table holds 950,000 to 1,100,000 clones, approximately 80% found once. Sequencing used memory CD4+ T cells from PBMCs. Subset of the sample: CD45RA-negative fraction. The source of these receptors is a man aged 18 to 29 in good health. Some clones in this sample may be carry-over from other donors' samples.

This clone has only one observation. One junction end does not reproduce the germline sequence, and a read error may be involved. The chain has TRBV30 and TRBJ1-1, with D perhaps TRBD1 (5 bases). The CDR3 has 16 residues. Germline V gives CDR1 GTSNPN, CDR2 SVGIG (reference sequence). CDR3 coding DNA: TGTGCCTGGAGTGTACGCGGGGGGGTCCGGAACACTGAAGCTTCCTTT. This codes for CAWSVRGGVRNTEASF.

The chain joins TRBV9 to TRBJ2-3; TRBD2 matches at 15 bases. The CDR3 consists of 18 residues. V shed 0 bases and J 6 bases; nucleotides not matched to a gene: 8. Germline V gives CDR1 SGDLS, CDR2 YYNGEE. DNA of the CDR3: TGTGCCAGCAGCGTAGCAGGACTAGCGGGAGGGGTAGGGGATACGCAGTATTTT. Protein sequence: CASSVAGLAGGVGDTQYF.

This clone was seen more than once but under ten times. A read error may be the cause here, since a much bigger clone is one base away. The sample contains more than one DNA sequence encoding this CDR3. The chain employs TRBV5-1 and TRBJ2-5, with no clear D. V was pared by 0 bases and J by 3 bases, with 3 bases between. The CDR3 has 12 amino acids. The germline CDR1 and CDR2 sequences are SGHRS and YFSETQ. CDR3 in DNA: TGCGCCAGCAGCTTGGCCGAAGAGACCCAGTACTTC. As protein: CASSLAEETQYF. The full variable domain, completed using reference TRBV5-1 and TRBJ2-5, is KAGVTQTPRYLIKTRGQQVTLSCSPISGHRSVSWYQQTPGQGLQFLFEYFSETQRNKGNFPGRFSGRQFSNSRSEMNVSTLELGDSALYLCASSLAEETQYFGPGTRLLVL.

V and J are TRBV27 and TRBJ2-1; D is possibly TRBD2 (7 bases). Trimming pared 3 bases from V and 9 bases from J, leaving 15 bases between. Looked up from germline, CDR1 is MNHEY and CDR2 is SMNVEV (reference sequence). The CDR3 sequence is 14 residues long. CDR3 loop: CASSFAGAVGEQFF. For the CDR3, the DNA is TGTGCCAGCAGTTTCGCGGGGGCGGTGGGTGAGCAGTTCTTC.

The chain couples TRBV10-2 to TRBJ2-5; 11 bases align to TRBD2. Germline V gene lookup returns CDR1 WSHSY and CDR2 SAAADI. With V trimmed by 6 bases and J by 7 bases, 7 bases remained unmatched. This CDR3 is 14 amino acids long. DNA for the CDR3: TGCGCCAGCAGCGGGACTAGCGGTTTGGTGACCCAGTACTTC. It translates to CASSGTSGLVTQYF.

The chain is built from TRBV9 and TRBJ2-1; possible D gene TRBD1, 6 bases. Per the germline V gene, CDR1 is SGDLS and CDR2 is YYNGEE. Trimming took off 6 bases at V and 3 bases at J, with 16 bases between the two ends. This CDR3 spans 15 amino acids. The DNA for the CDR3 is TGTGCCAGCACCGCCGAGGGGGATAGCTACAATGAGCAGTTCTTC. Its protein product is CASTAEGDSYNEQFF.

This clone was found a few times. The chain links TRBV15 to TRBJ2-3; D not resolved. V lost 5 bases and J 4 bases, leaving 16 bases between the germline ends. The CDR3 is 15 residues long. CDR1 is LNHNV, CDR2 YYDKDF, per germline (reference sequence). The CDR3 DNA reads TGTGCCACCAGCCCCGACCCTACCAGGCCAGATACGCAGTATTTT. The encoded protein is CATSPDPTRPDTQYF.

The J gene is TRBJ2-2, the V gene TRBV7-3; TRBD1 matches 8 bases. V lost 1 base, J lost 4 bases, and 8 bases stayed unmatched. The germline gives CDR1 SGHTA, CDR2 FQGTGA. The CDR3 loop spans 17 amino acids. CDR3 nucleotide sequence: TGTGCCAGCAGCTTAATGGGGCCCCAGGGGGCCACCGGGGAGCTGTTTTTT. Protein product: CASSLMGPQGATGELFF.

This sequence joins TRBV11-2 and TRBJ1-1; a possible D gene is TRBD1 (6 bases). V was pared by 1 base and J by 4 bases, with 7 bases between. The germline V gene has CDR1 SGHAT and CDR2 FQNNGV. The CDR3 contains 13 residues. CDR3 amino acids: CASSLAGATEAFF. The DNA of the CDR3 is TGTGCCAGCAGCTTAGCGGGGGCCACTGAAGCTTTCTTT.

The V call is TRBV27, the J call TRBJ2-7; 8 bases agree with TRBD1. Germline CDR1 MNHEY, CDR2 SMNVEV (reference sequence). V shed 5 bases and J 1 base; nucleotides not matched to a gene: 10. The CDR3 sequence is 16 residues long. The CDR3 loop reads CASSNRRTGRSYEQYF. CDR3 coding DNA: TGTGCCAGCAGTAACAGAAGGACAGGGCGGTCCTACGAGCAGTACTTC.